These T cell receptor beta chains were read from a single sample in a study of CD8 T cells in ankylosing spondylitis. TCRdb processed the 5' RACE reads anew with MiXCR; each CDR3 protein has one entry. The table includes a few hundred thousand distinct CDR3 sequences, approximately 11% detected once. Sequencing was done on a sample of blood, either unsorted or a sorted T cell fraction (not recorded which). These receptors all stem from a male donor with ankylosing spondylitis or in good health (not recorded which). CDR3s include the opening cysteine and the closing phenylalanine or tryptophan. Fields, in order: V gene, clone size, D gene, J gene, CDR3 DNA, CDR3 protein. The D gene is left open where the match is weak. Clone size, where shown, is once, few, many, or a class for clones that have expanded.

TRBV5-5	.	.	TRBJ2-3	TGTGCCAGCAGCGGGCATGGGGTCGATACGCAGTATTTT	CASSGHGVDTQYF
TRBV7-9	.	.	TRBJ1-4	TGTGCCAGCAGCTTAACCGGGGGGGCACCGAGCAATGAAAAACTGTTTTTT	CASSLTGGAPSNEKLFF
TRBV7-8	few	TRBD2	TRBJ2-5	TGTGCCAGCAGGAGAACGGTGCTAGCGGGGGGCCAAGAGACCCAGTACTTC	CASRRTVLAGGQETQYF
TRBV6-1	many	.	TRBJ1-4	TGTGCCAGCAGCCTCTTAGGGGGGGATCGAGAAAAACTGTTTTTT	CASSLLGGDREKLFF
TRBV7-7	few	.	TRBJ2-1	TGTGCCAGCAGCTTAGGGGCCAGAAATTACGAGGAGCAGTTCTTC	CASSLGARNYEEQFF
TRBV7-9	few	TRBD2	TRBJ2-3	TGTGCCAGCAGCGACACCAGGGCTAGCGGAGCGTTAGGTACGCAGTATTTT	CASSDTRASGALGTQYF
TRBV9	many	.	TRBJ2-3	TGTGCCAGCAGTGTCTACCAGGGCGCAGATACGCAGTATTTT	CASSVYQGADTQYF
TRBV12-3/TRBV12-4	few	.	TRBJ2-1	TGTGCCAGCAGTTTGTTCAGGATCAATGAGCAGTTCTTC	CASSLFRINEQFF
TRBV6-5	many	TRBD2	TRBJ2-2	TGTGCCAGCAGTTCACCGACTAGCGGGATAGGAACCGGGGAGCTGTTTTTT	CASSSPTSGIGTGELFF
TRBV20-1	few	TRBD2	TRBJ2-3	TGCAGTGCTAGAGGGCCCCCAAAGGCGGGGGGGGCCGGGAAAGATACGCAGTATTTT	CSARGPPKAGGAGKDTQYF
TRBV6-4	many	.	TRBJ1-1	TGTGCCAGCAGTGAGGCCGGGGACGGCACTGAAGCTTTCTTT	CASSEAGDGTEAFF
TRBV5-1	.	TRBD1	TRBJ2-1	TGCGCCAGCAGCTACATCACAGGGGGCGCGTACAATGAGCAGTTCTTC	CASSYITGGAYNEQFF
TRBV7-9	.	.	TRBJ2-1	TGTGCCAGCAGCTTCCCCGGGAGCTCGGGCAATGAGCAGTTCTTC	CASSFPGSSGNEQFF
TRBV7-9	.	.	TRBJ2-7	TGTGCCAGCAGCCAACAAGGAACCTACGAGCAGTACTTC	CASSQQGTYEQYF
TRBV7-6	.	TRBD2	TRBJ2-1	TGTGCCAGCAGCTATATAGCGGGGAGCTCCTACAATGAGCAGTTCTTC	CASSYIAGSSYNEQFF
TRBV2	.	.	TRBJ1-1	TGTGCCAGCAGGGGAGTAAACGAAGCTTTCTTT	CASRGVNEAFF
TRBV3-1	few	.	TRBJ2-1	TGTGCCAGCAGCCAAGATAACGGGAACTACAATGAGCAGTTCTTC	CASSQDNGNYNEQFF
TRBV29-1	few	.	TRBJ1-2	TGCAGCGCTCGGACAGACGACGGCTACACCTTC	CSARTDDGYTF
TRBV20-1	.	.	TRBJ2-6	TGCAGTGCTAGAGATCCACATAGCTCTGGGGCCAACGTCCCGACTTTC	CSARDPHSSGANVPTF
TRBV24-1	many	.	TRBJ2-6	TGTGCCACCAGTGATGAAAGGGTGGGTGCCAACGTCCTGACTTTC	CATSDERVGANVLTF
TRBV5-1	many	TRBD1	TRBJ2-1	TGCGCCAGCAGCTTGGCCTCTCAGGGGGCAGACAATGAGCAGTTCTTC	CASSLASQGADNEQFF
TRBV20-1	few	TRBD2	TRBJ2-7	TGCAGTGCTAGAGTAGCGGGAGGTACTTACGAGCAGTACTTC	CSARVAGGTYEQYF
TRBV6-1	few	TRBD2	TRBJ2-5	TGTGCCACGTCCCCAGGCGGGGGATTTCAAGAGACCCAGTACTTC	CATSPGGGFQETQYF
TRBV12-5	many	.	TRBJ2-3	TGTGCTAGTGGTTTAGGCGGGACCTCGGATACGCAGTATTTT	CASGLGGTSDTQYF
TRBV12-3/TRBV12-4	many	TRBD1	TRBJ2-3	TGTGCCAGCAGTTTGACCAGGGGGCTGACAGATACGCAGTATTTT	CASSLTRGLTDTQYF
TRBV4-1	few	TRBD1	TRBJ1-2	TGCGCCAGCAGCCCGTTAAACAGGGGGGTCCGCTATGGCTACACCTTC	CASSPLNRGVRYGYTF
TRBV6-1	.	.	TRBJ1-6	TGTGCCAGCAGTACCTTTTATTGGCAGGGGTGGGGTTCACCCCTCCACTTT	CASSTFYWQGWGSPLHF
TRBV7-2	.	TRBD2	TRBJ2-2	TGTGCCAGCAGCTTAGCAGGTGTGACTAGCGGGCCCATATCGAACACCGGGGAGCTGTTTTTT	CASSLAGVTSGPISNTGELFF
TRBV15	.	.	TRBJ2-2	TGTGCCACCAGCACAATAGGGGTCGCCGGGGAGCTGTTTTTT	CATSTIGVAGELFF
TRBV3-1	many	TRBD2	TRBJ2-1	TGTGCCAGCAGTCCTAGCGGGGGTAGGAGTAAGCAGTTCTTC	CASSPSGGRSKQFF
TRBV19	.	.	TRBJ2-7	TGTGCCAGTAGTATAGGTGGCCTGAGACTTGGCGAGCAGTACTTC	CASSIGGLRLGEQYF
TRBV6-1	many	.	TRBJ2-5	TGTGCCAGCAGTCTTACCTTTACACGGGAGACCCAGTACTTC	CASSLTFTRETQYF
TRBV3-1	many	TRBD2	TRBJ2-1	TGTGCCAGCAGCCAAGGAACGACTAGCGGCACTGAGCAGTTCTTC	CASSQGTTSGTEQFF
TRBV6-5	few	.	TRBJ2-3	TGTGCCAGCAGTTATCTGCGGACACTTGACCTGGATACGCAGTATTTT	CASSYLRTLDLDTQYF
TRBV5-1	many	TRBD1	TRBJ1-2	TGCGCCAGCAGCCCCGGACAGGGATATGGCTACACCTTC	CASSPGQGYGYTF
TRBV9	many	TRBD2	TRBJ2-3	TGTGCCAGCAGCGTAGGCTCAGCGGGAGGGAGCACAGATACGCAGTATTTT	CASSVGSAGGSTDTQYF
TRBV9	many	.	TRBJ2-5	TGTGCCAGCAGTCCCACGGGGACCCAAGAGACCCAGTACTTC	CASSPTGTQETQYF
TRBV12-3/TRBV12-4	many	.	TRBJ2-3	TGTGCCAGCAGCCCGGGACCGTGGGAGGATACGCAGTATTTT	CASSPGPWEDTQYF
TRBV5-1	few	TRBD2	TRBJ2-1	TGCGCCAGCAGCTCCCAGGGCGGGAGGGCCCCCTCCTACAATGAGCAGTTCTTC	CASSSQGGRAPSYNEQFF
TRBV18	.	.	TRBJ2-7	TGTGCCAGCTCACCCCGACAGTACGAGCAGTACTTC	CASSPRQYEQYF
TRBV9	few	.	TRBJ2-5	TGTGCCAGCAGCGTAGCGGGGGCCCAAGAGACCCAGTACTTC	CASSVAGAQETQYF
TRBV20-1	.	.	TRBJ2-7	TGCAGTGCTAGAGATCGAGGCCAGGGTATGAGCGAGCAGTACTTC	CSARDRGQGMSEQYF
TRBV27	.	.	TRBJ2-1	TGTGCCAGCAGTTTGAGCAGGGGGGGCGGCAATGAGCAGTTCTTC	CASSLSRGGGNEQFF
TRBV7-6	many	.	TRBJ2-7	TGTGCCAGCAGCTCAGTCAGGGGCGAGCAGTACTTC	CASSSVRGEQYF
TRBV10-3	many	.	TRBJ1-4	TGTGCCATCACCCCAGGGCCAAATGAAAAACTGTTTTTT	CAITPGPNEKLFF
TRBV12-3/TRBV12-4	.	.	TRBJ2-1	TGTGCCAGCAGTTTCGGTTTTCAGCAGTTCTTC	CASSFGFQQFF
TRBV7-8	many	.	TRBJ2-1	TGTGCCAGCAGCTTGTACATTGGACGAAGGGATGAGCAGTTCTTC	CASSLYIGRRDEQFF
TRBV30	many	TRBD2	TRBJ2-1	TGTGCCTGGAGGGTGGCGGGAGGGCGGTATGAGCAGTTCTTC	CAWRVAGGRYEQFF
TRBV6-2/TRBV6-3	few	.	TRBJ1-1	TGTGCCAGCACCGACAGGATGACCGCTGAAGCTTTCTTT	CASTDRMTAEAFF
TRBV5-1	.	.	TRBJ1-1	TGCGCCAGCAGCTTGACTTCGGGGGTCGGGACTGAAGCTTTGTTT	CASSLTSGVGTEALF
TRBV2	few	.	TRBJ2-7	TGTGCCAGCAGTGATTCTTTGGCTAGGACAGACTACGAGCAGTACTTC	CASSDSLARTDYEQYF
TRBV12-3/TRBV12-4	many	.	TRBJ2-3	TGTGCCAGCAGTATTCGCACAGATACGCAGTATTTT	CASSIRTDTQYF
TRBV7-8	.	.	TRBJ1-5	TGTGCCAACAGCTTAACCCCTTTGTACAATCAGCCCCAGCATTTT	CANSLTPLYNQPQHF
TRBV20-1	many	.	TRBJ2-3	TGCAGTGCAGCCGGCGGGGTCACAGATACGCAGTATTTT	CSAAGGVTDTQYF
TRBV5-1	many	.	TRBJ1-5	TGCGCCAGCAGCTTGGAAAGGGGAGGCCAGCCCCAGCATTTT	CASSLERGGQPQHF
TRBV27	many	.	TRBJ1-5	TGTGCCAGCAGTTTAAGGTCCCCGGGTGGTCAGCCCCAGCATTTT	CASSLRSPGGQPQHF
TRBV3-1	many	.	TRBJ2-5	TGTGCCAGCAGCCAATCGGGGACCCTTGTAACCCAGTACTTC	CASSQSGTLVTQYF
TRBV5-5	many	.	TRBJ1-5	TGTGCCAGCAGCTTGAGTTGGGGGGGCAATCAGCCCCAGCATTTT	CASSLSWGGNQPQHF
TRBV5-2	.	.	TRBJ2-3	TGTGCCAGGGGCCGGGGACAGGCGGGGTCCTCAACAGATACGCAGTATTTT	CARGRGQAGSSTDTQYF
TRBV20-1	many	TRBD1	TRBJ1-1	TGCAGTGCCCCATCAGGGGGATCTCACACTGAAGCTTTCTTT	CSAPSGGSHTEAFF